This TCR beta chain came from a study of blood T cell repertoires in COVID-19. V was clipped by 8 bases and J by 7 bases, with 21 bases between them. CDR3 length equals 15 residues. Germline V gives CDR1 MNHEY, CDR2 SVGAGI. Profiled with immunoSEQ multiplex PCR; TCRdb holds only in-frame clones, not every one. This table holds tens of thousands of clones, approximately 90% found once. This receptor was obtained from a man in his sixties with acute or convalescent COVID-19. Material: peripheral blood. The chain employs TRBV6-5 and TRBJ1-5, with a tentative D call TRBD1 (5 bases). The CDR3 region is CASVEITGGYQPQHF. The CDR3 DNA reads TGTGCCAGCGTAGAGATAACAGGTGGATACCAGCCCCAGCATTTT.